Following are 21 T cell receptor beta chains from one sample sequenced in a study of radiotherapy plus CTLA-4 blockade in lung cancer. Profiling relied on immunoSEQ multiplex PCR, and the TCRdb table lists in-frame clones only, not all of them. This table has approximately 100,000 clones, about 83% appearing once. This sample comprised peripheral blood, obtained from a patient treated with radiotherapy plus ipilimumab. These TCRs come from a human donor with non-small cell lung cancer that progressed on radiotherapy plus ipilimumab. Some clones in this sample may be carry-over from other donors' samples.

This clone was seen more than once but under ten times. This chain connects TRBV5-6 to TRBJ2-6; D perhaps matches TRBD1 (6 bases). V lost 6 bases to trimming and J lost 4 bases, with 17 bases between them. Germline V lookup: CDR1 SGHDT, CDR2 YYEEEE. The CDR3 length is 16 residues. The CDR3 loop is CASTRMQGSGANVLTF. Written as DNA, the CDR3 is TGTGCCAGCACCCGGATGCAGGGGTCCGGGGCCAACGTCCTGACTTTC. Full variable domain (missing parts from reference TRBV5-6 and TRBJ2-6): DAGVTQSPTHLIKTRGQQVTLRCSPKSGHDTVSWYQQALGQGPQFIFQYYEEEERQRGNFPDRFSGHQFPNYSSELNVNALLLGDSALYLCASTRMQGSGANVLTFGAGSRLTVL.

The rearrangement joins TRBV29-1 to TRBJ2-7, with TRBD1 matching over 8 bases. There are 16 residues in the CDR3. The germline CDR1 and CDR2 sequences are SQVTM and ANQGSEA. The J segment lost 1 base and the V segment lost 6 bases, leaving 14 bases of the junction unmatched. In nucleotides, the CDR3 is TGCAGCGTCGCCGGGACAGGAATTCTCGGGTCCTACGAGCAGTACTTC. It yields the protein CSVAGTGILGSYEQYF.

The chain combines TRBV7-2 with TRBJ2-5; tentatively, D is TRBD1 (5 bases). The germline V gene encodes CDR1 SGHTA and CDR2 FQGNSA. The CDR3 consists of 14 residues. The V end was cut by 5 bases, the J end by 4 bases, with 14 bases between. This CDR3 reads CASSPQQGGETQYF. The CDR3, as DNA: TGTGCCAGCAGCCCCCAGCAGGGTGGAGAGACCCAGTACTTC.

CDR3 in amino acids: CASSVVPHGWGKEEKLFF. CDR3 bases: TGTGCCAGCAGCGTAGTGCCCCATGGATGGGGGAAAGAGGAAAAACTGTTTTTT. This chain links TRBV9 with TRBJ1-4, with TRBD1 as a possible D gene (5 bases). Between the trimmed V and J ends, which lost 0 bases and 8 bases, there was a span of 23 bases. The germline V gene has CDR1 SGDLS and CDR2 YYNGEE. The CDR3 is made up of 18 amino acids. The full variable domain, completed using reference TRBV9 and TRBJ1-4, is DSGVTQTPKHLITATGQRVTLRCSPRSGDLSVYWYQQSLDQGLQFLIQYYNGEERAKGNILERFSAQQFPDLHSELNLSSLELGDSALYFCASSVVPHGWGKEEKLFFGSGTQLSVL.

There are a few counts of this clone. V gene TRBV7-3 combines with J gene TRBJ1-1, with TRBD1 identical over 7 bases. With 1 base clipped from V and 5 bases from J, the junction kept 7 bases outside the gene matches. CDR3 length: 15 amino acids. The germline V gene has CDR1 SGHTA and CDR2 FQGTGA. The CDR3 region has the DNA TGTGCCAGCAGCTTAATAGGACAGGAGAAGACTGAAGCTTTCTTT. Translation gives CASSLIGQEKTEAFF.

This chain joins TRBV6-1 and TRBJ2-5; D perhaps matches TRBD2 (6 bases). Germline CDR1 and CDR2: MNHNS and SASEGT. The CDR3 contains 14 residues. Trimming shortened V by 6 bases and J by 7 bases, and 18 bases separated the two germline ends. CDR3 sequence (DNA): TGTGCCAGCAGCCCCAGGGACTCGGGTGTGACCCAGTACTTC. Translated, it gives CASSPRDSGVTQYF.

The chain joins TRBV7-9 to TRBJ1-4, with TRBD1 as a possible D gene (6 bases). The CDR3 runs 14 residues. V lost 8 bases to trimming and J lost 4 bases, with 14 bases between them. Germline V gene data show CDR1 as SEHNR and CDR2 as FQNEAQ (reference sequence). Here the CDR3 DNA reads TGTGCCAGCGAAGAAGGGGGAGTTAATGAAAAACTGTTTTTT. It translates to CASEEGGVNEKLFF.

This chain joins TRBV6-6 and TRBJ1-2; D ambiguous. CDR1 and CDR2 from the germline V gene are MNHNY and SVGAGI (reference sequence). V lost 6 bases and J 8 bases, leaving 16 bases between the germline ends. The CDR3 is made up of 13 amino acids. This CDR3 reads CASSVRGVGGYTF. In DNA form, the CDR3 reads TGTGCCAGCAGCGTGCGGGGAGTGGGAGGCTACACCTTC.

The chain recombines TRBV4-2 with TRBJ2-7; TRBD1 matches at 9 bases. Germline V gives CDR1 LGHNA, CDR2 YNFKEQ. V shed 0 bases and J 3 bases; nucleotides not matched to a gene: 6. The CDR3 loop spans 16 amino acids. The CDR3 DNA is TGTGCCAGCAGCCAAGACCACAGGGGGCAGGGCTACGAGCAGTACTTC. It specifies CASSQDHRGQGYEQYF.

This chain uses TRBV11-1 with TRBJ2-5; 7 bases match TRBD1. From germline, CDR1 is SGHAT and CDR2 FQDESV (reference sequence). The CDR3 loop spans 13 amino acids. V dropped 5 bases and J dropped 6; count of bases not matched to a gene: 6. The CDR3 is CASSPTGMKTQYF. The DNA for the CDR3 is TGTGCCAGCAGCCCGACAGGGATGAAGACCCAGTACTTC.

The CDR3 region is CASSSWDRGLSKNIQYF. The CDR3 nucleotides are TGTGCCAGCAGTTCCTGGGACAGGGGGCTATCCAAAAACATTCAGTACTTC. The gene calls are TRBV28 and TRBJ2-4, with 12 bases identical to TRBD1. V shed 4 bases and J 2 bases; nucleotides not matched to a gene: 6. The CDR3 totals 17 residues. Germline V gene lookup returns CDR1 MDHEN and CDR2 SYDVKM.

This chain links TRBV4-2 with TRBJ2-7; 10 positions match TRBD1. CDR3 size: 17 residues. Losses at the gene ends were 5 bases for V and 4 bases for J; bases not matched to a gene: 14. Germline CDR1 is LGHNA and CDR2 is YNFKEQ. In DNA form, the CDR3 reads TGTGCCAGCAGCACCCAGTGGGAGGGACAGGGGAGTTACGAGCAGTACTTC. It yields the protein CASSTQWEGQGSYEQYF.

The chain uses TRBV5-1 and TRBJ2-7; TRBD1 matches 7 bases. The V gene's germline CDR1 is SGHRS and CDR2 YFSETQ. Germline trimming cut 2 bases from V and 0 bases from J; bases unmatched to any gene: 5. The CDR3 spans 15 residues. CDR3 DNA: TGCGCCAGCAGCTTTAACAGGGGAAGCTCCTACGAGCAGTACTTC. This encodes CASSFNRGSSYEQYF.

The chain couples TRBV11-1 to TRBJ2-5, with D possibly matching TRBD1 (6 bases). The CDR3 is 13 residues long. V lost 2 bases, J lost 3 bases, and 7 bases lay in between. The germline V gene encodes CDR1 SGHAT and CDR2 FQDESV (reference sequence). CDR3 amino acids: CASSLNREETQYF. For the CDR3, the DNA is TGTGCCAGCAGCTTAAACAGGGAAGAGACCCAGTACTTC.

CDR3 sequence (DNA): TGTGCCAGCAGCTCTGGGGGGGGCGCCTCACCCCTCCACTTT. This translates into CASSSGGGASPLHF. This chain uses TRBV11-2 with TRBJ1-6, with D maybe TRBD1 (6 bases). Germline CDR1 reads SGHAT; CDR2 reads FQNNGV. Trimming shortened V by 4 bases and J by 10 bases, and 14 bases separated the two germline ends. There are 14 residues in the CDR3. Full variable domain (missing parts from reference TRBV11-2 and TRBJ1-6): EAGVAQSPRYKIIEKRQSVAFWCNPISGHATLYWYQQILGQGPKLLIQFQNNGVVDDSQLPKDRFSAERLKGVDSTLKIQPAKLEDSAVYLCASSSGGGASPLHFGNGTRLTVT.

The V and J genes are TRBV7-2 and TRBJ2-3, with 10 positions matching TRBD2. Trimming took 4 bases from V and 6 from J; bases not matched to a gene: 10. The germline CDR1 and CDR2 sequences are SGHTA and FQGNSA. The CDR3 spans 16 residues. For the CDR3, the DNA is TGTGCCAGCAGCTGGACCTTAGCGGGGGGCGGCGATACGCAGTATTTT. Its translation is CASSWTLAGGGDTQYF.

The V gene is TRBV7-2, the J gene TRBJ1-4, with 8 bases aligning to TRBD1. The CDR3 has 15 amino acids. Germline V gene sequence: CDR1 SGHTA, CDR2 FQGNSA. J gave up 8 bases and V 5 bases, and 10 bases lay outside the gene matches. The DNA of the CDR3 is TGTGCCAGCAGCCCTCGGACAGGGTTAACAGAAAAACTGTTTTTT. The encoded protein is CASSPRTGLTEKLFF.

The V call is TRBV5-1, the J call TRBJ2-1; TRBD2 aligns across 9 bases. The germline CDR1 and CDR2 sequences are SGHRS and YFSETQ. V shed 0 bases, J shed 9 bases, and the junction held 7 bases outside the gene matches. The CDR3 extends over 15 amino acids. CDR3 protein: CASSLEGLARVEQFF. The DNA of the CDR3 is TGCGCCAGCAGCTTGGAGGGACTAGCTAGGGTTGAGCAGTTCTTC.

The J gene is TRBJ2-7, the V gene TRBV5-1; the D call may be TRBD1 or TRBD2 (5 bases each). V shed 4 bases and J shed 4 bases, with 21 bases lying between them. Germline V gene sequence: CDR1 SGHRS, CDR2 YFSETQ. The length of the CDR3 is 16 residues. This chain's CDR3 is CASSAAVGVSGYEQYF. CDR3 coding DNA: TGCGCCAGCAGCGCGGCCGTCGGGGTATCAGGGTACGAGCAGTACTTC.

The CDR3 is CASSHRGNTGELFF. CDR3 DNA sequence: TGTGCCAGCAGCCACAGGGGAAACACCGGGGAGCTGTTTTTT. The chain links TRBV11-1 to TRBJ2-2; 7 bases fit TRBD1. CDR3 size: 14 residues. Germline V lookup: CDR1 SGHAT, CDR2 FQDESV (reference sequence). V dropped 5 bases and J dropped 2; count of bases not matched to a gene: 2.

Only one count was recorded for this clone. The chain uses TRBV7-3 and TRBJ2-5; D remains unclear. The end of the DNA is better explained by TRBJ2-7, so the J call may be wrong. Germline V gives CDR1 SGHTA, CDR2 FQGTGA. CDR3 length: 16 amino acids. The CDR3 coding sequence is TGTGCCAGCAGCTTAGGGAATCGGCTGAGCTCCTACGAGCAGTACTTC. Residues: CASSLGNRLSSYEQYF.